This entry lists 31 T cell receptor beta chains sequenced from one sample in a study of control samples from healthy donors and cancer patients. Clones were sequenced by immunoSEQ multiplex PCR, and TCRdb holds only the in-frame ones, with some missing. This table has 120,000 or so clones, more than 75% appearing once. The sequencing sample was made of blood. The receptor set was obtained from a man aged 35-49 years in good health.

The V gene is TRBV13, the J gene TRBJ1-4; TRBD1 agrees at 7 bases. Trimming cost V 5 bases and J 1 base; bases outside gene matches: 4. Germline V gene lookup returns CDR1 PRHDT and CDR2 FYEKMQ (reference sequence). This CDR3 comprises 15 residues. This CDR3 reads CASSVRTGTNEKLFF. In nucleotides, the CDR3 is TGTGCCAGCAGCGTGAGGACAGGAACTAATGAAAAACTGTTTTTT.

This sequence joins TRBV12-3 or TRBV12-4 and TRBJ1-1, with D tentatively TRBD1 (6 bases). V was pared by 5 bases and J by 11 bases, with 12 bases between. The CDR3 runs to 11 residues. The CDR3 is CASSPDRRAFF. In nucleotides, the CDR3 is TGTGCCAGCAGTCCTGACAGGAGGGCTTTCTTT.

The rearrangement links TRBV7-2 to TRBJ2-5; tentatively, D is TRBD1 (5 bases). Looked up from germline, CDR1 is SGHTA and CDR2 is FQGNSA. V lost 1 base, J lost 1 base, and 13 bases lay in between. The length of the CDR3 is 16 residues. The CDR3 coding sequence is TGTGCCAGCAGCTTAGTTCAGGGCGGCCCCCAAGAGACCCAGTACTTC. This codes for CASSLVQGGPQETQYF.

The CDR3 nucleotides read TGTGCCAGCAGTTACAAACCCGGGACAGGGGACTATGGCTACACCTTC. Protein product: CASSYKPGTGDYGYTF. This chain connects TRBV6-2 or TRBV6-3 to TRBJ1-2; 10 nucleotides agree with TRBD1. Germline V lookup: CDR1 MNHEY, CDR2 SVGEGT. The CDR3 spans 16 residues. Unmatched junction bases numbered 6, after V lost 2 bases and J lost 3 bases.

The CDR3 coding sequence is TGTGCCTGGAGTGTACAGGGGGACGGGGAGCTGTTTTTT. It translates to CAWSVQGDGELFF. The chain carries TRBV30 and TRBJ2-2, with TRBD1 identical over 8 bases. Germline CDR1 and CDR2: GTSNPN and SVGIG (reference sequence). The CDR3 loop spans 13 amino acids. V lost 0 bases, J lost 7 bases, and 1 base stayed unmatched.

Here the CDR3 DNA reads TGTGCTAGTGGTTTGGTATCGGGGGTATCCGAGCAGTACTTC. Amino acid sequence: CASGLVSGVSEQYF. The chain links TRBV12-5 to TRBJ2-7; maybe TRBD2 (6 bases). Deletions cut 0 bases from V and 6 bases from J, with 12 bases between. Germline loops: CDR1 LGHNT, CDR2 FRNRAP. CDR3 size: 14 residues.

This clone has a handful of counts. The rearrangement uses TRBV6-5 and TRBJ2-7, with a tentative D call TRBD1 (5 bases). The CDR3 totals 12 residues. CDR1 is MNHEY, CDR2 SVGAGI, per germline. The V and J ends lost 7 bases and 0 bases respectively, with 7 bases between them. The CDR3 sequence is CASKDISYEQYF. The CDR3 DNA sequence: TGTGCCAGCAAGGACATCTCCTACGAGCAGTACTTC.

This clone was detected a few times. The chain couples TRBV7-9 to TRBJ1-1, with D tentatively TRBD1 (5 bases). The length of the CDR3 is 15 residues. Germline CDR1 SEHNR, CDR2 FQNEAQ (reference sequence). Trimming removed 0 bases at V and 0 bases at J, with 8 bases between. The CDR3 sequence: CASSLARAMNTEAFF. CDR3 in DNA: TGTGCCAGCAGCTTAGCCAGGGCCATGAACACTGAAGCTTTCTTT.

This chain connects TRBV2 to TRBJ2-2, with 11 bases that match TRBD1. Trimming took 6 bases from V and 6 from J; bases not matched to a gene: 6. Germline values: CDR1 SNHLY, CDR2 FYNNEI. The CDR3 extends over 15 amino acids. CDR3 in DNA: TGTGCCAGCAGAACCGGGACAGGGGGGCCCGGGGAGCTGTTTTTT. Translating gives CASRTGTGGPGELFF.

This clone was detected once. The genes are TRBV6-5 and TRBJ2-7; D is uncertain. Trimming left V 0 bases short and J 2 bases short, with 11 bases between. This CDR3 spans 15 amino acids. Germline values: CDR1 MNHEY, CDR2 SVGAGI. In DNA, the CDR3 is TGTGCCAGCAGTTACTCGAGGCCCTCGCCCTACGAGCAGTACTTC. This encodes CASSYSRPSPYEQYF.

The rearrangement links TRBV6-1 to TRBJ2-5; no definite D call. V was pared by 2 bases and J by 9 bases, with 7 bases between. In germline, CDR1 is MNHNS, CDR2 SASEGT. This CDR3 has 11 amino acids. In nucleotides, the CDR3 is TGTGCCAGCAGTGAAAAAAGGCCCCAGTACTTC. It encodes CASSEKRPQYF.

The chain couples TRBV4-3 to TRBJ2-4; D assignment may be TRBD1 or TRBD2 (6 bases each). The length of the CDR3 is 20 residues. Trimming stripped 4 bases from V and 2 bases from J, with 27 bases between. Germline-derived CDR1 and CDR2 are LGHNA and YSLEER. The DNA for the CDR3 is TGCGCCAGCAGCCGAGGCGCCGGGGGCAGATTCCACCCTTCCAAAAACATTCAGTACTTC. Its protein product is CASSRGAGGRFHPSKNIQYF.

The chain recombines TRBV4-3 with TRBJ2-7; D is possibly TRBD1 or TRBD2 (6 bases each). Per the germline V gene, CDR1 is LGHNA and CDR2 is YSLEER. CDR3 length: 15 amino acids. V lost 1 base and J lost 4, with 14 bases in between. The CDR3 is CASSQGRGGGYEQYF. The CDR3 DNA reads as TGCGCCAGCAGCCAAGGGCGTGGAGGGGGATACGAGCAGTACTTC.

The V gene is TRBV5-1, the J gene TRBJ2-3, with D unresolved. Germline loops: CDR1 SGHRS, CDR2 YFSETQ. Trimming took 1 base from V and 5 from J, leaving 5 bases between them. CDR3 length equals 12 residues. The CDR3 DNA reads as TGCGCCAGCAGCTTGAGTGGAGATACGCAGTATTTT. This sequence encodes CASSLSGDTQYF.

The chain joins TRBV5-4 to TRBJ1-5; D unclear. This CDR3 has 15 residues. The germline CDR1 and CDR2 sequences are SGHNT and YYREEE (reference sequence). V was pared by 1 base and J by 6 bases, with 14 bases between. The CDR3 is CASSLRDLGTQPQHF. DNA of the CDR3: TGTGCCAGCAGCTTGAGGGATTTGGGTACTCAGCCCCAGCATTTT.

The chain combines TRBV7-6 with TRBJ1-5; no clear D. The length of the CDR3 is 15 residues. Germline lookup yields CDR1 SGHVS and CDR2 FNYEAQ. Deletions cut 1 base from V and 9 bases from J, with 16 bases between. CDR3 nucleotides: TGTGCCAGCAGCTTAGGGGCCGCTACCTATGGGCCCCAGCATTTT. Protein sequence: CASSLGAATYGPQHF.

This clone was seen once. The CDR3, as DNA: TGTGCCACCCGCCGGGGGAGTCTTCAAGAGACCCAGTACTTC. Translation: CATRRGSLQETQYF. V usage is TRBV7-2 and J usage is TRBJ2-5; D may be TRBD2 (6 bases). The germline V gene has CDR1 SGHTA and CDR2 FQGNSA. The CDR3 runs 14 residues. Trimming shortened V by 10 bases and J by 2 bases, and 17 bases separated the two germline ends.

The chain employs TRBV5-6 and TRBJ1-5; a weak D match, TRBD1 (5 bases). CDR1 and CDR2 (germline): SGHDT, YYEEEE. The germline V and J ends were trimmed by 3 bases and 7 bases, with 20 bases remaining between them. The CDR3 extends over 16 amino acids. CDR3 in DNA: TGTGCCAGCAGCTCATACGGGAGGCAGGGAGAGCAGCCCCAGCATTTT. This gives the protein CASSSYGRQGEQPQHF.

As concerns this clone: No conserved phenylalanine or tryptophan is present at the end of the CDR3, so a read error is the likely explanation. It is unclear where the CDR3 begins or ends on the DNA, so no DNA is shown, and the CDR3 is as TCRdb lists it. The chain joins TRBV11-3 to TRBJ2-7. A total of 12 residues make up the CDR3, ends included. The germline V gene has CDR1 SGHNT and CDR2 YENEEA. This chain's CDR3 is CASSFGRGEPRP.

V is TRBV30 and J is TRBJ2-7; 7 bases are shared with TRBD2. The ends lost 1 base at V and 3 bases at J; junction bases unmatched: 18. Germline CDR1 is GTSNPN and CDR2 is SVGIG (reference sequence). CDR3 size: 18 residues. CDR3 amino acids: CAWSGAALAKDRLYEQYF. The CDR3 DNA is TGTGCCTGGAGTGGGGCGGCACTAGCGAAAGATCGCCTCTACGAGCAGTACTTC.

This sequence joins TRBV6-2 or TRBV6-3 and TRBJ2-7; D possibly matches TRBD1 or TRBD2 (5 bases each). The V gene lost 0 bases and the J gene lost 2 bases, with 14 bases spanning the gap. Germline-derived CDR1 and CDR2 are MNHEY and SVGEGT. The CDR3 has 16 amino acids. CDR3 in amino acids: CASSYSGDLRAYEQYF. The CDR3 coding sequence is TGTGCCAGCAGTTACTCGGGGGATCTCCGAGCCTACGAGCAGTACTTC.

The genes are TRBV5-1 and TRBJ2-7; D not resolved. The length of the CDR3 is 15 residues. V was cut by 1 base and J by 0 bases, with 11 bases left in between. CDR1 and CDR2 (germline): SGHRS, YFSETQ. DNA for the CDR3: TGCGCCAGCAGCTTGAGGGAAGGCGCCTCCTACGAGCAGTACTTC. Its translation: CASSLREGASYEQYF.

This chain links TRBV7-2 with TRBJ2-5; TRBD2 matches 10 bases. The CDR3 has 15 residues. Trimming cost V 0 bases and J 5 bases; bases outside gene matches: 3. CDR1 and CDR2 (germline): SGHTA, FQGNSA. The CDR3 coding sequence is TGTGCCAGCAGCTTAGCGGGGACTAGCGTGGAGACCCAGTACTTC. Translation gives CASSLAGTSVETQYF.

This clone was found once. The chain is built from TRBV7-2 and TRBJ1-1; tentatively, D is TRBD1 (6 bases). Trimming pared 5 bases from V and 3 bases from J, leaving 13 bases between. This CDR3 spans 14 amino acids. Germline V gene data show CDR1 as SGHTA and CDR2 as FQGNSA. In DNA form, the CDR3 reads TGTGCCAGCAGCCCCAGGGGCAGGGACACTGAAGCTTTCTTT. This sequence encodes CASSPRGRDTEAFF.

The chain has TRBV3-1 (or the pseudogene TRBV3-2) and TRBJ2-2; weak D call: TRBD1 (5 bases). Germline V gene lookup returns CDR1 LGHDT and CDR2 YNNKEL (reference sequence). The CDR3 runs to 15 residues. Trimming removed 4 bases at V and 3 bases at J, with 12 bases between. For the CDR3, the DNA is TGTGCCAGCAGCCCGGGCCAGGGCTACACCGGGGAGCTGTTTTTT. It codes for CASSPGQGYTGELFF.

The V gene is TRBV29-1, the J gene TRBJ1-2; no definite D call. Germline assignment: CDR1 SQVTM and CDR2 ANQGSEA. CDR3 length: 12 amino acids. V was pared by 5 bases and J by 8 bases, with 15 bases between. This chain's CDR3 is CSVTDGWRGYTF. In DNA, the CDR3 is TGCAGCGTTACGGACGGGTGGAGGGGCTACACCTTC. Based on the CDR3 plus reference TRBV29-1 and TRBJ1-2, the full variable domain is SAVISQKPSRDICQRGTSLTIQCQVDSQVTMMFWYRQQPGQSLTLIATANQGSEATYESGFVIDKFPISRPNLTFSTLTVSNMSPEDSSIYLCSVTDGWRGYTFGSGTRLTVV.

The rearrangement joins TRBV10-3 to TRBJ1-1; 7 nucleotides line up with TRBD1. Losses at the gene ends were 8 bases for V and 5 bases for J; bases not matched to a gene: 11. This CDR3 region has 14 residues. Germline V gene data show CDR1 as ENHRY and CDR2 as SYGVKD. CDR3 in DNA: TGTGCCATCGGTGGACAGGTTTCGGGGACTGAAGCTTTCTTT. This sequence encodes CAIGGQVSGTEAFF.

This sequence joins TRBV7-9 and TRBJ1-2, with no clear D. Germline V gene data show CDR1 as SEHNR and CDR2 as FQNEAQ (reference sequence). This CDR3 contains 12 residues. V was clipped by 3 bases and J by 4 bases, with 6 bases between them. CDR3 nucleotide sequence: TGTGCCAGCAGCTTGGCCCGCTATGGCTACACCTTC. It is translated as CASSLARYGYTF.

The chain employs TRBV14 and TRBJ2-2; 8 bases line up with TRBD2. This CDR3 contains 15 residues. Germline CDR1 SGHDN, CDR2 FVKESK. The V segment lost 4 bases and the J segment 8 bases; nucleotides outside the gene matches: 9. DNA of the CDR3: TGTGCCAGCAGCCGCGGACTAGCCCGGGTAGGGGAGCTGTTTTTT. This codes for CASSRGLARVGELFF.

The rearrangement joins TRBV11-3 to TRBJ2-7; D is unclear. Germline V gene data show CDR1 as SGHNT and CDR2 as YENEEA. With 2 bases removed from V and 0 bases from J, the gap between germline ends came to 8 bases. The CDR3 runs 14 residues. The CDR3 sequence: CASSLQTSSYEQYF. The CDR3 coding sequence is TGTGCCAGCAGCTTACAAACTTCCTCCTACGAGCAGTACTTC.

The rearrangement joins TRBV3-1 (or the pseudogene TRBV3-2) to TRBJ1-6; 7 nucleotides align to TRBD1. Germline CDR1 is LGHDT and CDR2 is YNNKEL (reference sequence). The CDR3 is made up of 16 amino acids. Trimming cost V 6 bases and J 0 bases; bases outside gene matches: 5. This chain's CDR3 is CASRPGQVSYNSPLHF. Written as DNA, the CDR3 is TGTGCCAGCAGACCCGGACAGGTCTCCTATAATTCACCCCTCCACTTT.